This entry features one T cell receptor beta chain sequence. This CDR3 is built from 14 residues. J lost 4 bases, V lost 1 base, and 1 base had no gene match. Germline loops: CDR1 GTSNPN, CDR2 SVGIG (reference sequence). These data are taken from a study of blood T cell repertoires in COVID-19. For the study at large: PBMCs, B-cell-depleted T cells, or T cells were the source of the cDNA or gDNA that made up the material.

Per the authors' pipeline: Amplification of reference gene primers was used by the study to estimate nucleated cell counts. Assay: immunoSEQ multiplex PCR; the TCRdb copy retains only in-frame clones and omits some. The V and J calls and clone size come from that table; D and trimming were worked out from the DNA. Among 350,000 to 450,000 clones listed, over 75% were seen once. Seattle patients were enrolled during active infection and followed longitudinally. The chain carries TRBV30 and TRBJ1-5, with 10 positions matching TRBD1. The receptor comes from a woman aged 40 to 49 with COVID-19, enrolled during active disease. The specimen sequenced was peripheral blood. The CDR3 here is CAWSGTGGNQPQHF. The CDR3 DNA reads as TGTGCCTGGAGTGGGACAGGGGGAAATCAGCCCCAGCATTTT.